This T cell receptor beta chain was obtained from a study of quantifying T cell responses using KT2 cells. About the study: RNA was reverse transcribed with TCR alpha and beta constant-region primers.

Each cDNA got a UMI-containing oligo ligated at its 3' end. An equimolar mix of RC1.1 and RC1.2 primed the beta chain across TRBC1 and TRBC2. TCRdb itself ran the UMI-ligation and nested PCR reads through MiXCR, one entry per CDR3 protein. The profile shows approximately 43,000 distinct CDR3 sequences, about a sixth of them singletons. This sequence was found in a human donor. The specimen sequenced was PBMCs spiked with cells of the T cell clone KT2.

The CDR3: CASSLSRLENNEQFF. DNA for the CDR3: TGTGCCAGCAGCCTAAGCAGACTAGAGAACAATGAGCAGTTCTTC. The chain uses TRBV4-2 and TRBJ2-1; D perhaps matches TRBD2 (6 bases). CDR3 length equals 15 residues. Trimming took off 4 bases at V and 5 bases at J, with 15 bases between the two ends. Germline loops: CDR1 LGHNA, CDR2 YNFKEQ.